The TCR beta chain described here comes from a study of T cell changes during pregnancy in multiple sclerosis. Libraries were prepared by immunoSEQ multiplex PCR; TCRdb keeps only in-frame clonotypes and omits some of them. The table lists 60,000 or so clones, just over 90% of them singletons. Trimming took off 4 bases at V and 1 base at J, with 16 bases between the two ends. Germline V gene lookup returns CDR1 LGHNA and CDR2 YNFKEQ. The CDR3 contains 16 residues. V is TRBV4-2 and J is TRBJ1-2; D not resolved. The source material was CD4+ T cells from peripheral blood mononuclear cells, sampled before pregnancy. The sequence was obtained from a female donor with multiple sclerosis, enrolled in a pregnancy study. CDR3 in DNA: TGTGCCAGCAGCCCTAGTACTAGTTCAGTTAACTATGGCTACACCTTC. Its protein is CASSPSTSSVNYGYTF.